Only a few counts were recorded for the clone carrying this T cell receptor (beta chain). The sample belongs to a study of response to subunit inactivated influenza vaccine. The CDR3 extends over 15 amino acids. V trimming: 1 base; J trimming: 0 bases; junction bases outside the gene matches: 1. Germline V CDR1 and CDR2: SGHTA, FQGTGA. TCRdb called the RT-PCR reads again in MiXCR, with one record for every CDR3 protein. The sample has roughly 700,000 distinct CDR3 sequences, approximately 14% seen once. The sequencing here drew on PBMCs from blood, taken 14 to 15 days before vaccination. The V and J genes are TRBV7-3 and TRBJ2-3; 7 bases line up with TRBD2. This TCR derives from a man in his fifties or sixties who received an inactivated influenza vaccine. The CDR3: CASSLMGLSTDTQYF. CDR3 DNA sequence: TGTGCCAGCAGCTTAATGGGACTAAGCACAGATACGCAGTATTTT.